The rows below give T cell receptor beta chains drawn from one sample of a study of blood T cell repertoires in COVID-19. Using immunoSEQ multiplex PCR, the repertoire was profiled, and TCRdb retains in-frame clones only, with some absent. The table has roughly 250,000 clones, 85% seen once. Specimen: peripheral blood. The receptors here all came from a woman between 55 and 75 years old with active or convalescent COVID-19. CDR3s include the opening cysteine and the closing phenylalanine or tryptophan. Each record gives: J gene, V gene, D gene, clone size, CDR3 DNA, CDR3 protein. A D gene is named only where the DNA matches it firmly. The listing skips clone size in some rows; elsewhere it reads once, few, many or a size class.

TRBJ2-3 TRBV11-3 NA NA TGTGCCAGCAGCTTAGAGCAGCGCGTCACAGATACGCAGTATTTT CASSLEQRVTDTQYF
TRBJ2-1 TRBV12-5 TRBD1 NA TGTGCTAGTGGTTTAGGGACAGGGTTAGGGAATGAGCAGTTCTTC CASGLGTGLGNEQFF
TRBJ1-1 TRBV27 NA once TGTGCCAGCAGTTTCTATCCCATTGGGAGGGCAGAGAACACTGAAGCTTTCTTT CASSFYPIGRAENTEAFF
TRBJ2-5 TRBV2 TRBD2 NA TGTGCCAGCAGTGGAACCGTGACTAGCCAGGAGACCCAGTACTTC CASSGTVTSQETQYF
TRBJ2-5 TRBV2 TRBD2 NA TGTGCCAGCATTCGTAGCGGGGGGCCCTCGGGGACCCAGTACTTC CASIRSGGPSGTQYF
TRBJ1-1 TRBV5-1 NA NA TGCGCCAGCAGCTCCGGGGGGGGGTTCACCGGCACTGAAGCTTTCTTT CASSSGGGFTGTEAFF
TRBJ1-6 TRBV6-5 NA NA TGTGCCAGCAGCAGAGACGAGGGTAATTCACCCCTCCACTTT CASSRDEGNSPLHF
TRBJ2-7 TRBV6-1 NA NA TGTGCCAGCAGTGAACGGGGGGCTAGCTCCCTCGAGCAGTACTTC CASSERGASSLEQYF
TRBJ2-3 TRBV6-1 NA NA TGTGCCAGCAGTGAATTTGGGAGGATTAGGGCAGATACGCAGTATTTT CASSEFGRIRADTQYF
TRBJ2-2 TRBV19 TRBD1 NA TGTGCCAGTAACGCGGGGACAGGGGCGACCGGGGAGCTGTTTTTT CASNAGTGATGELFF
TRBJ2-1 TRBV6-5 TRBD2 once TGTGCCAGCAGTCACTTAGCGGGAGGGGATAATGAGCAGTTCTTC CASSHLAGGDNEQFF
TRBJ2-3 TRBV28 NA NA TGTGCCAGCAGTTTATTCCCTAACAGGGTTAGGGCAGATACGCAGTATTTT CASSLFPNRVRADTQYF
TRBJ2-5 TRBV5-1 NA NA TGCGCCAGTCGGACCGGGACACTCCAAGAGACCCAGTACTTC CASRTGTLQETQYF
TRBJ2-3 TRBV5-1 NA NA TGCGCCAGCAGCTTGGCCGCGGGTAAAGATACGCAGTATTTT CASSLAAGKDTQYF
TRBJ1-1 TRBV2 TRBD1 few TGTGCCAGCAGTAAGGGGACAGGGACCACGAACACTGAAGCTTTCTTT CASSKGTGTTNTEAFF
TRBJ1-6 TRBV9 NA once TGTGCCAGCAGCGACCCTCGGTCGAATTCACCCCTCCACTTT CASSDPRSNSPLHF
TRBJ1-6 TRBV11-3 NA NA TGTGCCAGCAGCCCGCGCTCCTATAATTCACCCCTCCACTTT CASSPRSYNSPLHF
TRBJ2-5 TRBV14 NA NA TGTGCCAGCAGCCTCGGGGAGACCCAGTACTTC CASSLGETQYF
TRBJ2-1 TRBV28 TRBD2 once TGTGCCAGCAGGCCGGGACTAGCGGTTCAGTTCTTC CASRPGLAVQFF
TRBJ2-1 TRBV5-1 TRBD1 once TGCGCCAGCAGCTCGGTCACAGGGGAAGATGAGCAGTTCTTC CASSSVTGEDEQFF
TRBJ2-5 TRBV2 NA NA TGTGCCAGCAGGCGGGGAGAGTACCAAGAGACCCAGTACTTC CASRRGEYQETQYF
TRBJ2-1 TRBV5-6 NA NA TGTGCCAGCAGGGCGGCTAGGAATGAGCAGTTCTTC CASRAARNEQFF
TRBJ1-1 TRBV19 TRBD1 once TGTGCCAGTAGTTCCCCCCCCGGGACGGCAGGGGGCACTGAAGCTTTCTTT CASSSPPGTAGGTEAFF
TRBJ1-3 TRBV6-6 NA NA TGTGCCAGCAGTCTAACCCCGCCAGGAAGCTCTGGAAACACCATATATTTT CASSLTPPGSSGNTIYF
TRBJ2-5 TRBV2 TRBD1 NA TGTGCCAGCAGTGATGACAGGGGATCGGAGACCCAGTACTTC CASSDDRGSETQYF
TRBJ1-3 TRBV4-1 NA once TGCGCCAGCAGCCAAGCCGATAGCTCTGGAAACACCATATATTTT CASSQADSSGNTIYF
TRBJ1-4 TRBV5-6 NA NA TGTGCCAGCAGCTCCAGACAGGCGCGCCCGAATGAAAAACTGTTTTTT CASSSRQARPNEKLFF
TRBJ2-1 TRBV30 TRBD2 NA TGTGCCTGGTTAAATCACGGGACTAGCGGGACCTACAATGAGCAGTTCTTC CAWLNHGTSGTYNEQFF
TRBJ1-1 TRBV5-1 TRBD1 few TGCGCCAGCAGCTTGGTAGGGACAGGGGGCACTGAAGCTTTCTTT CASSLVGTGGTEAFF
TRBJ2-1 TRBV5-1 NA NA TGCGCCAGCAGCTTTGGAGCGGCCTCCTACAATGAGCAGTTCTTC CASSFGAASYNEQFF
TRBJ2-3 TRBV28 TRBD2 few TGTGCCAGCAGCCGCTTCGGGACTAGCGGGGGGGGTGGCACAGATACGCAGTATTTT CASSRFGTSGGGGTDTQYF
TRBJ1-2 TRBV5-6 TRBD1 NA TGTGCCAGCAGCTTGGGAGGAGCCACAGGGGGCTATGGCTACACCTTC CASSLGGATGGYGYTF
TRBJ1-2 TRBV5-6 NA NA TGTGCCAGCAGCTTGGAGGGGAATGGCTACACCTTC CASSLEGNGYTF
TRBJ2-1 TRBV6-6 NA NA TGTGCCAGCAGTTACTCGGTTGGACGGGGCAATGAGCAGTTCTTC CASSYSVGRGNEQFF
TRBJ2-1 TRBV4-2 NA NA TGTGCCAGCACTAACACGGGGGAGCCGTACAATGAGCAGTTCTTC CASTNTGEPYNEQFF
TRBJ1-2 TRBV5-1 TRBD1 NA TGCGCCAGCAGCTCGGAGGGGGCGGCCTGGTATGGCTACACCTTC CASSSEGAAWYGYTF
TRBJ2-2 TRBV6-5 TRBD2 NA TGTGCCAGCAGCCGCGGGAGGGGAGACACCGGGGAGCTGTTTTTT CASSRGRGDTGELFF
TRBJ2-1 TRBV5-5 TRBD2 NA TGTGCCAGCAGCTTGTGGGGAGGGAACGATGAGCAGTTCTTC CASSLWGGNDEQFF
TRBJ1-4 TRBV19 TRBD1 NA TGTGCCAGTAGTGACCACAGGGGAGGTACTAATGAAAAACTGTTTTTT CASSDHRGGTNEKLFF
TRBJ1-1 TRBV27 NA NA TGTGCCAGCAGCGCCGGTGGGCGGGGCACTGAAGCTTTCTTT CASSAGGRGTEAFF
TRBJ1-6 TRBV10-2 NA NA TGCGCCAGCAGTAGCACACCCGGAGGGCCACCCCTCCACTTT CASSSTPGGPPLHF
TRBJ1-4 TRBV27 NA NA TGTGCCAGCAGTCCCCGGCTGAACAGGATAGGGAATGAAAAACTGTTTTTT CASSPRLNRIGNEKLFF
TRBJ2-7 TRBV6-6 TRBD2 NA TGTGCCAGCAGTTACGGGACTAGCGGGAGGGCCGGCGAGCAGTACTTC CASSYGTSGRAGEQYF
TRBJ2-3 TRBV5-1 TRBD2 once TGCGCCAGCAGCCGATCGGGGCGGGAGTCACTAGATACGCAGTATTTT CASSRSGRESLDTQYF
TRBJ2-3 TRBV7-9 NA once TGTGCCAGCAGCTTACGAGGAGGCCTCCAAGCAGATACGCAGTATTTT CASSLRGGLQADTQYF
TRBJ2-2 TRBV7-8 TRBD2 NA TGTGCCAGCAGCACTTGGACTAGCGGCAACACCGGGGAGCTGTTTTTT CASSTWTSGNTGELFF
TRBJ1-1 TRBV5-8 NA NA TGTGCCAGCAGCTCCCCGTTTAGGGGCTGGAACACTGAAGCTTTCTTT CASSSPFRGWNTEAFF
TRBJ2-1 TRBV18 TRBD1 NA TGTGCCAGCTCACCTAGGGGACAGAAGTACAATGAGCAGTTCTTC CASSPRGQKYNEQFF
TRBJ2-7 TRBV11-2 TRBD2 NA TGTGCCAGCAGCTTAGACGGCGTGGCGGGAGGGCCTGGCGAGCAGTACTTC CASSLDGVAGGPGEQYF